This TCR beta chain was obtained from a study of blood T cells in healthy people across ages. For the second PCR, which ran for 7 to 11 cycles, a sample-barcoded 5' primer and a J-beta primer mix were used. TCRdb itself ran the 5' RACE reads through MiXCR, one entry per CDR3 protein. The repertoire holds about 730,000 distinct CDR3 sequences, more than 40% seen once, with less than 25% in the top ten. This clonotype was recorded at least ten times. The germline V gene encodes CDR1 ENHRY and CDR2 SYGVKD. V shed 10 bases, J shed 3 bases, and the junction held 5 bases outside the gene matches. This CDR3 has 13 amino acids.

The chain employs TRBV10-3 and TRBJ1-2; 10 bases fit TRBD1. The receptor's source is a woman aged 55-69 years in good health. The sequencing sample was made of blood. In DNA form, the CDR3 reads TGTGCCACCCGGACAGGGGGGTACTATGGCTACACCTTC. It specifies CATRTGGYYGYTF.